The clone carrying this T cell receptor beta chain showed up just a few times. This sample was taken from a study of blood T cell repertoires in COVID-19. The assay was immunoSEQ multiplex PCR, and TCRdb's table has in-frame clones only and misses some. The sample lists some 190,000 clones, approximately 80% occurring once. Trimming removed 9 bases from V and 6 bases from J, with 19 bases in between. CDR1 is SEHNR and CDR2 is FQNEAQ in the germline V gene (reference sequence). The CDR3 loop spans 14 amino acids. The material sequenced was PBMCs or T cells enriched from blood (not recorded which). The rearrangement uses TRBV7-9 and TRBJ2-3; D is perhaps TRBD1 (6 bases). The clonotype was recovered from a man in his 60s who had been exposed to COVID-19. The CDR3 DNA sequence: TGTGCCAGACGAGGGGACACGGCAAGGGATACGCAGTATTTT. It is translated as CARRGDTARDTQYF.